This T cell receptor (beta chain) was obtained from a study of blood T cells in healthy people across ages. Study-level results: What prevented conclusive comparison of naive and antigen-experienced cells was that PBMCs were unsorted.

A J-beta primer mix and a sample-barcoded 5' primer were used in a second PCR of roughly 6 to 11 cycles. A single record per CDR3 protein comes from TCRdb applying MiXCR to the 5' RACE reads. The table includes about a million distinct CDR3 sequences, roughly 50% detected once. A word on this clonotype: Its antigen is unidentified.

The CDR3 has 15 amino acids. Trimming cost V 6 bases and J 4 bases, with 16 bases left between them. Germline V gene data show CDR1 as SGHVS and CDR2 as FQNEAQ. This TCR was sampled from a woman aged 55-69 years in good health. The material sequenced was blood. The chain recombines TRBV7-8 with TRBJ1-5; D is undetermined. The CDR3 region is CASRPGDNINQPQHF. The DNA for the CDR3 is TGTGCCAGCAGACCAGGAGACAACATAAATCAGCCCCAGCATTTT.